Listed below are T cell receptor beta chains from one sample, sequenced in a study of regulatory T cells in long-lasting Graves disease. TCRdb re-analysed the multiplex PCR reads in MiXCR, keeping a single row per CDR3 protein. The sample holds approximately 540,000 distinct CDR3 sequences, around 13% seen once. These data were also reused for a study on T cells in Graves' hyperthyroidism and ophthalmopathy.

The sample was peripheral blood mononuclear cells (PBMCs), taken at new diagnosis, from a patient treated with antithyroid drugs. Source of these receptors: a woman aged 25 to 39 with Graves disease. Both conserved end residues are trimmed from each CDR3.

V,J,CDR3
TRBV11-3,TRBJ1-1,ASSLRRDGTEAF
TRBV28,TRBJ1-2,ARRQGGYT
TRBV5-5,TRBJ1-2,ASSLVGNNYGYT
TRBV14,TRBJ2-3,ASSQEVGLAGADTQY
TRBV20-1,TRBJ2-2,SAIKGNTGELF
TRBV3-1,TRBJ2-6,ASRLGQGLSGANVLT
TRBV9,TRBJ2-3,ASSIGTRDTQY
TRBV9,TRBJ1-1,ASSPKRGNTEAF
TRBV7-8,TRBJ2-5,ASSSVSRSQETQY
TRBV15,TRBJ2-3,ATTQTERVVDTQY